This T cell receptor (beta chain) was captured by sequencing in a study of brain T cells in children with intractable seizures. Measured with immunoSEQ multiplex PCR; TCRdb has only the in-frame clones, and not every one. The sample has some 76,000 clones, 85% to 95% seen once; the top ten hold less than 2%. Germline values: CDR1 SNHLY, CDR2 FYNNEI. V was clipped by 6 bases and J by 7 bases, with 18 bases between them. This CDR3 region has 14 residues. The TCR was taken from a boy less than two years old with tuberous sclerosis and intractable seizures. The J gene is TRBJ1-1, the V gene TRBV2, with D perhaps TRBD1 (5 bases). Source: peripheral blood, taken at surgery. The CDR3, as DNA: TGTGCCAGCAGGGACTTGGGGGTTCAGGGTGAAGCTTTCTTT. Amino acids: CASRDLGVQGEAFF.